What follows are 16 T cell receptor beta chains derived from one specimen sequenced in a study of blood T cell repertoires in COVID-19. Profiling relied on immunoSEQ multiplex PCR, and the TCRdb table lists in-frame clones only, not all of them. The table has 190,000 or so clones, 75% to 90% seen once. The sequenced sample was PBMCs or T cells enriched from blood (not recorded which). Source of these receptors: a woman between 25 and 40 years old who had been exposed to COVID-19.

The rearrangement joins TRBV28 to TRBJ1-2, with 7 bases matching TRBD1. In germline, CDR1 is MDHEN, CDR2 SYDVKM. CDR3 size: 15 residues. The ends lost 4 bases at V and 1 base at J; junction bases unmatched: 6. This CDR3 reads CASSSTGPLNYGYTF. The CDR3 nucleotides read TGTGCCAGCAGTTCGACAGGGCCCCTTAACTATGGCTACACCTTC.

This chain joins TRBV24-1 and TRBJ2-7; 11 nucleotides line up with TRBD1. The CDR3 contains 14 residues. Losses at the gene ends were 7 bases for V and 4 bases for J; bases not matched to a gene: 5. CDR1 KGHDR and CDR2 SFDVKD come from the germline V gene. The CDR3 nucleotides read TGTGCCACCAGCACACGGGACAGGGGGTACGAGCAGTACTTC. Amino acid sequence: CATSTRDRGYEQYF.

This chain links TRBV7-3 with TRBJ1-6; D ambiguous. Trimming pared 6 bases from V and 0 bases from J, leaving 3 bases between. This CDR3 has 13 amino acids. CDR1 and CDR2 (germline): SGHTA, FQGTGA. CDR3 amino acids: CASSISYNSPLHF. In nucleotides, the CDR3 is TGTGCCAGCAGTATCTCCTATAATTCACCCCTCCACTTT.

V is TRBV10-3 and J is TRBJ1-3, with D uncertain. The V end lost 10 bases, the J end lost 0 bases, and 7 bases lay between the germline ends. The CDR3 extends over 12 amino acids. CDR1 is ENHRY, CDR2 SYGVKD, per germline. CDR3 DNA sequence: TGTGCCACGGAGAGCTCTGGAAACACCATATATTTT. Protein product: CATESSGNTIYF.

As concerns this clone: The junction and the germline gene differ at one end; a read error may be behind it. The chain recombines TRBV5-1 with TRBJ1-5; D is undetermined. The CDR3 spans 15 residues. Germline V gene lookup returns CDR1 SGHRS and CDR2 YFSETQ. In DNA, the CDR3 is TGCGCCAGCAGGTTGGATTCCGGTAGCAATCAGCCCCAGCATTTT. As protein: CASRLDSGSNQPQHF.

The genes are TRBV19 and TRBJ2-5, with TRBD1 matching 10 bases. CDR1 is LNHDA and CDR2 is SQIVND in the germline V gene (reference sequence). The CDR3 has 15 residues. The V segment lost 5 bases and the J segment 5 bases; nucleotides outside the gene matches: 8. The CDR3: CASSPRDRGMETQYF. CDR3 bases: TGTGCCAGTAGTCCCAGGGACAGGGGAATGGAGACCCAGTACTTC.

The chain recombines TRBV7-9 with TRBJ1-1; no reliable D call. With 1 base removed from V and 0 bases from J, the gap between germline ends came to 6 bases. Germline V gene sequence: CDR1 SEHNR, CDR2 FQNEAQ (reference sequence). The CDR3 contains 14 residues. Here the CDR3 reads CASSLGALNTEAFF. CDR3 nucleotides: TGTGCCAGCAGCTTAGGGGCGCTGAACACTGAAGCTTTCTTT.

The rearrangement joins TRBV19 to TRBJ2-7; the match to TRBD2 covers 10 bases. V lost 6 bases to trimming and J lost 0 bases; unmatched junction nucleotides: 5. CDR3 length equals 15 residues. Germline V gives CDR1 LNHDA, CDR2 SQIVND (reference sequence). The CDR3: CASSPSGGPSYEQYF. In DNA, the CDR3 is TGTGCCAGTAGCCCTAGCGGGGGCCCCTCCTACGAGCAGTACTTC.

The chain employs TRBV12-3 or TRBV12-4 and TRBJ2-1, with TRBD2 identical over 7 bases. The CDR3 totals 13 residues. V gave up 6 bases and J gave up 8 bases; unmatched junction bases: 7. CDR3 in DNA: TGTGCCAGCAGGCTATCCGGGGGGTATGAGCAGTTCTTC. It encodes CASRLSGGYEQFF.

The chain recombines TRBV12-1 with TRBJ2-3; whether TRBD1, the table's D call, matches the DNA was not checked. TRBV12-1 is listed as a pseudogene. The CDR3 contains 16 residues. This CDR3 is CASSSPEDRSTDTQYF. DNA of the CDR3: TGTGCCAGCAGCTCGCCGGAGGACAGAAGCACAGATACGCAGTATTTT.

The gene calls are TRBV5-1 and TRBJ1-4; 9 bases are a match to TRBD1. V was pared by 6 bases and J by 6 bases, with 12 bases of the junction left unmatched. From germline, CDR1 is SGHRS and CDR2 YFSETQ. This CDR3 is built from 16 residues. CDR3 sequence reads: CASNAVPGQGDEKLFF. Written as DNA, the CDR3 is TGCGCCAGCAACGCAGTACCGGGACAGGGAGATGAAAAACTGTTTTTT.

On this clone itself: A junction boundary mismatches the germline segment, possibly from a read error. CDR3 sequence reads: CATSGDRGDEKLFF. CDR3 DNA sequence: TGTGCCACCAGCGGAGACAGGGGGGATGAAAAACTGTTTTTT. The chain joins TRBV15 to TRBJ1-4, with 9 bases matching TRBD1. Per the germline V gene, CDR1 is LNHNV and CDR2 is YYDKDF (reference sequence). This CDR3 spans 14 amino acids.

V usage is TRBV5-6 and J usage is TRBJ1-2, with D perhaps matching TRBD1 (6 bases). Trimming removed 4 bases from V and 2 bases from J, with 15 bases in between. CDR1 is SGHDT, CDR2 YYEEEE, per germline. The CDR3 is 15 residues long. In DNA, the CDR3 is TGTGCCAGCAGCGACGAAACAGGGTGGAACTATGGCTACACCTTC. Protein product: CASSDETGWNYGYTF.

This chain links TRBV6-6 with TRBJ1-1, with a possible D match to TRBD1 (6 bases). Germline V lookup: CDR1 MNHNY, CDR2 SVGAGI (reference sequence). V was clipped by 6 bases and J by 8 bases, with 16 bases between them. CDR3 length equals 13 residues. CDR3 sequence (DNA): TGTGCCAGCAGACGCAACGACAGGCCCGAAGCTTTCTTT. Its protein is CASRRNDRPEAFF.

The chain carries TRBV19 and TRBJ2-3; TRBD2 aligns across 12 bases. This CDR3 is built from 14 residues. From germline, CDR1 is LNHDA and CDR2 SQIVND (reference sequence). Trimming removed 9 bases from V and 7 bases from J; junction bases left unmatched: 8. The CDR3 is CASHTSGGTHTQYF. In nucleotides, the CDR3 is TGTGCCAGCCATACTAGCGGGGGGACGCATACGCAGTATTTT.

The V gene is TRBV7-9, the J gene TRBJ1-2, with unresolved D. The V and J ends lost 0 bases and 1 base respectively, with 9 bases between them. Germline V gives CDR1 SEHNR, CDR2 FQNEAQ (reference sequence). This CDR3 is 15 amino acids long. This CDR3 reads CASSLARELNYGYTF. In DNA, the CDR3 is TGTGCCAGCAGCTTAGCTAGGGAGCTTAACTATGGCTACACCTTC.